The entry below describes one T cell receptor beta chain. This sample stems from a study of blood T cell repertoires in COVID-19. In the study overall: Samples taken during acute and convalescent COVID-19 were collected in the United States, Italy and Spain. The cDNA or gDNA used as material had been derived from T cells, B-cell-depleted T cells, or PBMCs.

Study processing details: Amplifying reference gene primers gave estimates of nucleated cell counts. This table comes from immunoSEQ multiplex PCR, and its TCRdb copy is limited to in-frame clones, with some not included. That table supplies the V and J calls and clone size; D and trimming were determined from the DNA. The sample consists of approximately 180,000 clones, about four fifths of them appearing once. This clonotype was sampled from a woman of 80 years or more with COVID-19, enrolled during active disease. The sequenced sample consisted of peripheral blood.

The CDR3 reads CASISTGAGNIQYF. Written as DNA, the CDR3 is TGTGCCAGTATCTCGACAGGGGCGGGGAACATTCAGTACTTC. The rearrangement joins TRBV19 to TRBJ2-4; 8 nucleotides align to TRBD1. From germline, CDR1 is LNHDA and CDR2 SQIVND (reference sequence). The V segment lost 7 bases and the J segment 7 bases; nucleotides outside the gene matches: 9. This CDR3 region has 14 residues.